Reported below is one T cell receptor (beta chain). Its antigen remains unknown. The sample contains more than one DNA sequence encoding this CDR3. This sample is part of a study of cytotoxic CD8 clonotypes in ibrutinib-treated CLL. Study as a whole: The patients comprised approximately ten relapsed/refractory and over 14 treatment-naive cases, 17 to 18 IGHV unmutated. Study findings and constraints: Baseline clonality, above age-matched healthy donor levels, tracked circulating CD8+ T-cell counts. Clonality grew at ibrutinib response; at progression, it decreased back toward baseline.

Per germline, CDR1 SGDLS and CDR2 YYNGEE. V dropped 4 bases and J dropped 3 bases, with 10 bases sitting between them. This CDR3 comprises 13 residues. Sequencing sought depths of 1 in 200,000 to 1 in 1 million T cells. Sequencing was performed with immunoSEQ multiplex PCR; in TCRdb, only in-frame clones are kept and a portion is missing. The profile shows hundreds of thousands of clones, 60% to 80% of them singletons. The clonotype comes from a human donor with chronic lymphocytic leukemia. Sequencing was performed on PBMCs, taken after 12 months of ibrutinib treatment. The chain is built from TRBV9 and TRBJ1-1; D gene uncertain. The CDR3 sequence: CASSPRTDTEAFF. The CDR3 region has the DNA TGTGCCAGCAGCCCCCGTACGGACACTGAAGCTTTCTTT.